This T cell receptor (beta chain) derives from a study of identical twins (dated by TCRdb to 2016 to 2017). Context from the whole study: TCR alpha and beta repertoires from monozygotic twins, unrelated adults of various ages and cord blood were deep-sequenced to test whether fetal clonotypes persist. To rule out contamination, replicate twin experiments were performed at different times with different library preparation protocols. Findings and caveats that apply to the study as a whole: In monozygotic twins, out-of-frame TCR alpha sharing was systematically underestimated by recombination models, although the models agreed with sharing between unrelated individuals. Fewer insertions were carried by abundant cord blood beta clonotypes, a similar but weaker trend appeared in young adult naive repertoires, and no such trend appeared in memory repertoires. Out-of-frame TCR alpha sequences shared between twins showed an excess of low generation-probability sequences compared with coincidental sharing between unrelated individuals. In beta out-of-frame sequences, excess twin sharing was weaker, because having fewer shared sequences lowered the signal-to-noise ratio. Because the same donors could not be followed over many years, the conclusions relied on cross-sectional statistical analysis. Zero-insertion analyses could be partly confounded by invariant T cells such as MAIT and iNKT, though diverse VJ usage argued against such confounding for most clonotypes.

Comments on this clonotype: Its antigen target is currently unknown. The input lacks base qualities; no much larger clone sits a single base away.

Every donor was a healthy Caucasian. Miltenyi CD45RO+ enrichment and human naive T-cell isolation kits were used to isolate memory (CD45RO+) and naive T cells from PBMC. Trimming leaves V shorter by 5 bases and J shorter by 2 bases, with the junction holding 6 bases beyond the gene matches. The CDR3 sequence holds 15 residues, the cysteine and phenylalanine included. Only the CDR3 DNA stays, 45 bases, in frame from base 1. Via the germline V gene, CDR1 is MGHDK and CDR2 SYGVNS. Library construction relied on 5' RACE. Sequencing used an Illumina HiSeq 2000. A universal primer binding site was added through template switching, and the final cDNA carried a unique molecular identifier so that TCR cDNA molecules could be counted accurately. Specific primers in the conserved constant-segment region were used to synthesize first-strand cDNA for TCR alpha and beta chains. Each cDNA library was double barcoded, with a SMART-Mk sample barcode plus Illumina barcodes, to control for contamination. Two successive PCR steps introduced TruSeq adapter sequences along with Illumina sample barcodes. TCR alpha and beta cDNA libraries were sequenced on the Illumina HiSeq platform with custom primers. On the study's bioinformatics: MiGEC processed the raw reads to extract unique molecular identifiers, while MiXCR was used to determine the CDR3 positions. For each individual, recombination models were inferred using an EM algorithm with the repgenHMM and IGoR tools. The tcR package in R was used for shared clonotype analysis, with sharing normalized by the product of cloneset sizes. To study raw recombination free of thymic and clonal selection effects, out-of-frame nonproductive sequences were analyzed. The public sequencing data were trimmed at Q25 with fastp and processed into clonotypes with MiXCR by TCRdb, which kept only in-frame beta chains. Identical CDR3 proteins give one entry, which carries the most common genes and DNA. TCRdb, not the original authors, processed these V and J calls. The sample includes approximately 240,000 distinct CDR3 sequences, with roughly an eighth observed a single time. The leading ten clones occupy approximately 9.3% of the sample.

In this chain, TRBV25-1 is recombined with TRBJ2-3; the central 8 bases match TRBD2. The receptor was isolated from a woman aged 18-35 years in good health. Sequences were obtained from memory (CD45RO+) T cells sorted from blood. This specimen's cell subset or site label, per the study, means: CD45RO+ enriched T cells. The CDR3 reads CASSRSSGNTDTQYF. DNA sequence: TGTGCCAGCAGTCGGAGTAGCGGGAACACAGATACGCAGTATTTT.